A selection of T cell receptor beta chains follows, all from one sample in a study of prognosis after radiotherapy for stage I lung cancer. Each CDR3 protein gets one entry after TCRdb re-called the multiplex PCR reads with MiXCR. The sample carries almost 40,000 distinct CDR3 sequences, less than 25% recorded once. The sample was PBMCs, taken before or after stereotactic body radiation therapy (not recorded which). The source of these receptors is a donor aged 50 or older with non-small cell lung cancer. The CDR3 runs from the conserved cysteine through the conserved F or W.

v_gene,CDR3aa
TRBV27,CASALAGPGELFF
TRBV20-1,CSARPGTRGSPLHF
TRBV6-1,CASSLRDSFFYSGNTIYF
TRBV24-1,CATSDFTSNYGYTF
TRBV24-1,CATRGAQVTGDLFF
TRBV27,CASSPWGYSYEQYF
TRBV9,CASSVDTSDEQYF
TRBV30,CAWSVRGGWNGELFF
TRBV24-1,CATSDFYREGADTQYF
TRBV30,CAWSSGTNSGNTIYF
TRBV30,CAWHSGQGNQPQHF
TRBV20-1,CSATDQNTEAFF
TRBV5-6,CASSLSPGAAGNTIYF
TRBV19,CASRPGQGARKAQHF
TRBV12-3/TRBV12-4,CASNLAGGPYNEQFF
TRBV28,CASSSGLAGVRGTDTQYF
TRBV5-1,CASGSDGETEAFF
TRBV10-2,CASSESKGANEKMFF
TRBV10-3,CAISESGSKIQQYF
TRBV6-1,CASRGQGYEKLFF
TRBV3-1,CASNYGGELFF
TRBV27,CSISPTEAYEQYF
TRBV6-1,CASSDYSQGLAGSSYNEQFF
TRBV19,CASSPFRQGENEQYF
TRBV12-3/TRBV12-4,CASSYRQGSEAFF
TRBV27,CASSSKTSGRGTGELFF
TRBV5-1,CASSFGRAWSETQYF
TRBV2,CASRWTGVDEQFF
TRBV30,CAWSTGTGAYEQYF
TRBV7-9,CASSLEGIKKFF
TRBV4-1,CASSLGQGFDYGYTF
TRBV10-3,CAISERNTIYF
TRBV20-1,CSASNPTGATDTQYF
TRBV6-1,CARWGLNSNQPQHF
TRBV7-8,CASSLQRSTDTQYF
TRBV7-9,CASSSTGGGGEKLFF
TRBV28,CASSFLVPNSGGDHEQYF
TRBV7-3,CASSLDVSYEQYF
TRBV7-3,CASSLLVLDTQYF
TRBV6-1,CASSRDSYEQYF
TRBV18,CASSPPQGGGTEAFF
TRBV5-1,CASSNWDREIVGELFF
TRBV6-2/TRBV6-3,CASSWTSGTSGEHYF
TRBV5-1,CARSLRGTAPGTGELFF
TRBV6-1,CASSLRAGLETQYF